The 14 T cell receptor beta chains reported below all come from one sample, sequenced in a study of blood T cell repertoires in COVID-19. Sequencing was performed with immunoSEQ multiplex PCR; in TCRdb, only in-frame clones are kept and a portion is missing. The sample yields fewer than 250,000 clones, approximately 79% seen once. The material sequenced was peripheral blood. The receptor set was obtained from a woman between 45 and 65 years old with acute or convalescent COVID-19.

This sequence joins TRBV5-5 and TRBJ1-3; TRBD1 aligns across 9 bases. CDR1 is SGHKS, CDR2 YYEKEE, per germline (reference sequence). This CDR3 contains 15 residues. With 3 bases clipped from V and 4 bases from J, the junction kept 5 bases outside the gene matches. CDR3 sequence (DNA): TGTGCCAGCAGCTCCGGACAGGGGAGCGGAAACACCATATATTTT. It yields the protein CASSSGQGSGNTIYF.

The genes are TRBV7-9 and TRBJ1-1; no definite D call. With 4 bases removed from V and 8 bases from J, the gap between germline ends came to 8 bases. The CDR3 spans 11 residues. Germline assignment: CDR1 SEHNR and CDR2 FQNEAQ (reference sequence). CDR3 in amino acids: CASSSTVEAFF. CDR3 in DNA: TGTGCCAGCAGCTCAACGGTCGAAGCTTTCTTT.

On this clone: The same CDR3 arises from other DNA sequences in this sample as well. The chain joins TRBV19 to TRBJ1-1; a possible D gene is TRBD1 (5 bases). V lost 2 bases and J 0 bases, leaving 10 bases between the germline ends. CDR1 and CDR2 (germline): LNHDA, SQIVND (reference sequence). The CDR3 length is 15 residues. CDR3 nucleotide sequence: TGTGCCAGTAGTATATCCGGGGGACTGAACACTGAAGCTTTCTTT. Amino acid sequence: CASSISGGLNTEAFF.

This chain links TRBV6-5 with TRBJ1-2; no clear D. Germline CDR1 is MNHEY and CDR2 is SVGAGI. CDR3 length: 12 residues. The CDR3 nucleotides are TGTGCTCTAGTATCTTCTAACTATGGCTACACCTTC. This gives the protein CALVSSNYGYTF.

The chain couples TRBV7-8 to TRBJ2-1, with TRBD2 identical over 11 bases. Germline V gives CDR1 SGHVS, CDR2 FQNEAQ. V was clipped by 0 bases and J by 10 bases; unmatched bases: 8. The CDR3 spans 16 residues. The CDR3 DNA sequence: TGTGCCAGCAGCTTAGCGCTTGGTAGCGGGGGGGTGGAGCAGTTCTTC. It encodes CASSLALGSGGVEQFF.

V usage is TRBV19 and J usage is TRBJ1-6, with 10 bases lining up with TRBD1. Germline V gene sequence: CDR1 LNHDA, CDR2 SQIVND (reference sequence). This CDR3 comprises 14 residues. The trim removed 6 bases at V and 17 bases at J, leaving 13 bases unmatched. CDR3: CASSSGTGVSRVHF. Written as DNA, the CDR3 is TGTGCCAGTAGCTCCGGGACAGGGGTTTCGAGGGTCCACTTT.

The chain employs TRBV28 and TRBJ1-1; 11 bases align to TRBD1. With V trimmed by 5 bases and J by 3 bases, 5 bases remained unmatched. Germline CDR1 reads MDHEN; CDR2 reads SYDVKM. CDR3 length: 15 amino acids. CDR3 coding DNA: TGTGCCAGCAGTGGACAGGGGGCAGAGGACACTGAAGCTTTCTTT. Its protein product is CASSGQGAEDTEAFF.

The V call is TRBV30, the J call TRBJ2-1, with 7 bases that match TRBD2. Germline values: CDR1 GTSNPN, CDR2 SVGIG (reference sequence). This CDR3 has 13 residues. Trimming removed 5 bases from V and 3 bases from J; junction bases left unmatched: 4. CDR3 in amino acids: CAWLSGGYNEQFF. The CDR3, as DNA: TGTGCCTGGTTGTCGGGGGGCTACAATGAGCAGTTCTTC.

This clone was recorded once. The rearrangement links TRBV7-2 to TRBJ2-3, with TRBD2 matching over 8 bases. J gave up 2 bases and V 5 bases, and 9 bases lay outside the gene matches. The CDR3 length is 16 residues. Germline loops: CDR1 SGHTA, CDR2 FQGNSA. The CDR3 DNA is TGTGCCAGCAGCCCGGCAGCGGGGGTGATCACAGATACGCAGTATTTT. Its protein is CASSPAAGVITDTQYF. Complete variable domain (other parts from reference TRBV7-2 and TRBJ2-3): GAGVSQSPSNKVTEKGKDVELRCDPISGHTALYWYRQSLGQGLEFLIYFQGNSAPDKSGLPSDRFSAERTGGSVSTLTIQRTQQEDSAVYLCASSPAAGVITDTQYFGPGTRLTVL.

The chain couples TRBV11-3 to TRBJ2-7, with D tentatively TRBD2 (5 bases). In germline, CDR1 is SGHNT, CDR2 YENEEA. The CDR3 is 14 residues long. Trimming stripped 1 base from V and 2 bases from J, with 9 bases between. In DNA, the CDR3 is TGTGCCAGCAGCTTAGCCGGGGTGGCCTACGAGCAGTACTTC. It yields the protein CASSLAGVAYEQYF.

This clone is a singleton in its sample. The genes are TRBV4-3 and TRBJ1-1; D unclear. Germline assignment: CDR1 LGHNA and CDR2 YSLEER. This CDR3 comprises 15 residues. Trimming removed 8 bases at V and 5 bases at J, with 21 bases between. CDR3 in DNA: TGCGCCAGCCGAGGTAAGGACGGGATGGGGACTGAAGCTTTCTTT. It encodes CASRGKDGMGTEAFF.

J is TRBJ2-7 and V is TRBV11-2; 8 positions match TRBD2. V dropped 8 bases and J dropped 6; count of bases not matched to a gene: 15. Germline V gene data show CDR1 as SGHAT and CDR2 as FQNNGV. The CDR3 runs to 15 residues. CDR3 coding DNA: TGTGCCAGCGTCCTGACTAGCGTATCCCCCCTCGAGCAGTACTTC. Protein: CASVLTSVSPLEQYF. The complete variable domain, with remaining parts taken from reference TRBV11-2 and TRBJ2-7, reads EAGVAQSPRYKIIEKRQSVAFWCNPISGHATLYWYQQILGQGPKLLIQFQNNGVVDDSQLPKDRFSAERLKGVDSTLKIQPAKLEDSAVYLCASVLTSVSPLEQYFGPGTRLTVT.

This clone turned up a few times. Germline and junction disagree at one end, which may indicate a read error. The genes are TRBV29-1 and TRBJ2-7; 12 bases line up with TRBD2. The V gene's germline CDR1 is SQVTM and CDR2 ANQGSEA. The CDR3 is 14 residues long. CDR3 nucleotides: TGCAGCGTCGAAGGACTAGCGGGACTCCACGAGCAGTACTTC. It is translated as CSVEGLAGLHEQYF.

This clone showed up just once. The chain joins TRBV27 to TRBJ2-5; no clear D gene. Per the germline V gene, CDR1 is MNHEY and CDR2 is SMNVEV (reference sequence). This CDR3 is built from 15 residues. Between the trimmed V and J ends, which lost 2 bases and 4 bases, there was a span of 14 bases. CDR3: CASSLTRLNSETQYF. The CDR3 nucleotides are TGTGCCAGCAGTTTAACCCGTCTGAACTCAGAGACCCAGTACTTC.